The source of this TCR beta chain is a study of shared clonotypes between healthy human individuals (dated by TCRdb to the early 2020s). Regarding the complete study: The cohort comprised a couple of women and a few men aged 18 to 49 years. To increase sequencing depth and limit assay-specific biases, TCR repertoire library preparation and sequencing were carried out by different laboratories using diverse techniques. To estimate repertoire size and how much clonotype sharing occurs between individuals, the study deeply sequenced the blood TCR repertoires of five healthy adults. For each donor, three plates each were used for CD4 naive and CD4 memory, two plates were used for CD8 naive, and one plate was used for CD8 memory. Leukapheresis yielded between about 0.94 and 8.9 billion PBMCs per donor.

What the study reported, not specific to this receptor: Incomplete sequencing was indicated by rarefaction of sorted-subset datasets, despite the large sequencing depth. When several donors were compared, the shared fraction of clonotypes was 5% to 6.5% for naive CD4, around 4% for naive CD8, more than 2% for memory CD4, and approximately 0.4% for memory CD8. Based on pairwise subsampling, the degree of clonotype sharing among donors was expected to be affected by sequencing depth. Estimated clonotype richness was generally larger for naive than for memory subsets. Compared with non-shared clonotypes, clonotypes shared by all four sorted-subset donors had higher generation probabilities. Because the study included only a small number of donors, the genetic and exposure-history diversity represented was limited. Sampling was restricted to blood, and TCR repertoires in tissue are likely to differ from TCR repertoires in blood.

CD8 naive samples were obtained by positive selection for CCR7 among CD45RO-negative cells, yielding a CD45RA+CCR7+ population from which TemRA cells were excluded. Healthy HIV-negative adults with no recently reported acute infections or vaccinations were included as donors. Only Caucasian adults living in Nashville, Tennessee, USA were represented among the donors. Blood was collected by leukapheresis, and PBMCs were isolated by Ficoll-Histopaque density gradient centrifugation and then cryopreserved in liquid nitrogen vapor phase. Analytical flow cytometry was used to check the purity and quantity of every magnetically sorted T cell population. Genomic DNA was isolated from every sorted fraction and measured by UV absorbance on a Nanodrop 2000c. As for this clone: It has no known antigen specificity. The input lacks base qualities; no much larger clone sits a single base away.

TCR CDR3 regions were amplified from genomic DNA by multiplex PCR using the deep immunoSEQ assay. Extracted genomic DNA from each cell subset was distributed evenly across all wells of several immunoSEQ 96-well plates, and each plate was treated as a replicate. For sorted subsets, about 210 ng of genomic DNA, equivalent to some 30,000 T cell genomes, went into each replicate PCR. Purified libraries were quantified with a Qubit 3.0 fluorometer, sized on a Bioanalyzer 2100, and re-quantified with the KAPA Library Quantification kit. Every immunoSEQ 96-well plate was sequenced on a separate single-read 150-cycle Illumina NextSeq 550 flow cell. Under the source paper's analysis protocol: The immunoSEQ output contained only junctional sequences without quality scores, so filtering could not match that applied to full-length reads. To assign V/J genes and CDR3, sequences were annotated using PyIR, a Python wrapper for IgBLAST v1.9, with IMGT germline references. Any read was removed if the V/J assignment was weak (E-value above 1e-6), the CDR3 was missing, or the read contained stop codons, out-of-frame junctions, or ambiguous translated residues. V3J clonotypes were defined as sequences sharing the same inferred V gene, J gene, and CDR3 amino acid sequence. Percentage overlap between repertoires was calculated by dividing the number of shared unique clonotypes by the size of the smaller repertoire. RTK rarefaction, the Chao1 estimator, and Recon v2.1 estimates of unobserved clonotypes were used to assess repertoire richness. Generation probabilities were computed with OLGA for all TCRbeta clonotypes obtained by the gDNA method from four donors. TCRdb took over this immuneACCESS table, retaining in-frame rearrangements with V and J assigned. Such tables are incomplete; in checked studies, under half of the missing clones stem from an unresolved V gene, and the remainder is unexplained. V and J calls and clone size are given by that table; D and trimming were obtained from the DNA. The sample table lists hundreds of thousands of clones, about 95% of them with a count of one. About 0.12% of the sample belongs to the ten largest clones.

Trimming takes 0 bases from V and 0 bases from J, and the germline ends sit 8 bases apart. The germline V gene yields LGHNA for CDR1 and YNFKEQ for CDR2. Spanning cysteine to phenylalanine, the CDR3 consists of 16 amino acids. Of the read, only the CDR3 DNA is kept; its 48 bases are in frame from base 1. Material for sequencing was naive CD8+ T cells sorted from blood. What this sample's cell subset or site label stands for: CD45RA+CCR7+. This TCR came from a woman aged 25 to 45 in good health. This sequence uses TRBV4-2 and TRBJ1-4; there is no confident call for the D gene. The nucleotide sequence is TGTGCCAGCAGCCAAGAAGCGACAACAACTAATGAAAAACTGTTTTTT. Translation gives CASSQEATTTNEKLFF.